One sample yielded the 24 T cell receptor beta chains listed below, sequenced in a study of blood T cell repertoires in COVID-19. Sequencing used immunoSEQ multiplex PCR; TCRdb keeps in-frame clones, though not all of them. The sample has 300,000 or so clones; 85% to 90% are singletons. Sequencing was done on a sample of PBMCs or T cells enriched from blood (not recorded which). These receptors were collected from a woman between 50 and 59 years old who had been exposed to COVID-19.

The chain employs TRBV7-2 and TRBJ2-7; the match to TRBD1 covers 7 bases. Germline V gives CDR1 SGHTA, CDR2 FQGNSA. Trimming removed 6 bases from V and 1 base from J; junction bases left unmatched: 9. CDR3 size: 15 residues. The CDR3 DNA is TGTGCCAGCAGACCCGGACAGGACCGGTCCTACGAGCAGTACTTC. It specifies CASRPGQDRSYEQYF.

V and J are TRBV3-1 (or the pseudogene TRBV3-2) and TRBJ1-3; D gene ambiguous. The V gene lost 0 bases and the J gene lost 0 bases, with 6 bases spanning the gap. This CDR3 comprises 15 residues. From germline, CDR1 is LGHDT and CDR2 YNNKEL (reference sequence). CDR3 bases: TGTGCCAGCAGCCAAGAGGCAAGCTCTGGAAACACCATATATTTT. Protein sequence: CASSQEASSGNTIYF.

The chain joins TRBV11-1 to TRBJ1-1; no reliable D call. Germline CDR1 reads SGHAT; CDR2 reads FQDESV (reference sequence). The CDR3 sequence is 13 residues long. The germline V and J ends were trimmed by 0 bases and 7 bases, with 9 bases remaining between them. The CDR3: CASSLAWWSEAFF. In nucleotides, the CDR3 is TGTGCCAGCAGCTTAGCGTGGTGGAGTGAAGCTTTCTTT.

The V and J genes are TRBV5-8 and TRBJ2-7; maybe TRBD2 (5 bases). The V end was cut by 4 bases, the J end by 9 bases, with 23 bases between. Germline assignment: CDR1 SGHTS and CDR2 YDEGEE. The CDR3 is made up of 15 amino acids. As DNA, the CDR3 is TGTGCCAGCAGCGAGGGTCGTTCCGAAAGGAGCGGGCAGTACTTC. Its translation: CASSEGRSERSGQYF.

This chain links TRBV6-5 with TRBJ2-2; a possible D gene is TRBD1 (6 bases). The V gene's germline CDR1 is MNHEY and CDR2 SVGAGI. Trimming took 7 bases from V and 7 from J, leaving 16 bases between them. The CDR3 consists of 14 residues. The CDR3 protein is CASTTSQGIGELFF. CDR3 sequence (DNA): TGTGCCAGCACGACCTCCCAGGGGATCGGGGAGCTGTTTTTT.

The DNA for the CDR3 is TGTGCCAGCAGCTTAGTTGGTGTTGGGACAGGGGGTGTCGAGCAGTACTTC. Translating it yields CASSLVGVGTGGVEQYF. The chain couples TRBV7-2 to TRBJ2-7; 11 bases line up with TRBD1. The germline V gene has CDR1 SGHTA and CDR2 FQGNSA. The CDR3 is 17 amino acids. The ends lost 1 base at V and 6 bases at J; junction bases unmatched: 11.

The chain combines TRBV27 with TRBJ2-7, with a possible D match to TRBD1 (6 bases). Trimming shortened V by 3 bases and J by 0 bases, and 12 bases separated the two germline ends. This CDR3 comprises 15 residues. Germline-derived CDR1 and CDR2 are MNHEY and SMNVEV (reference sequence). CDR3 sequence reads: CASSFRGTPSYEQYF. DNA for the CDR3: TGTGCCAGCAGTTTTCGAGGGACACCCTCCTACGAGCAGTACTTC.

The genes are TRBV24-1 and TRBJ1-5; TRBD1 matches at 10 bases. The CDR3 has 17 amino acids. The V gene end was trimmed by 5 bases and the J gene end by 2 bases; junction bases not matched to a gene: 8. The germline V gene has CDR1 KGHDR and CDR2 SFDVKD. The CDR3 loop is CATSGTGGVFGNQPQHF. For the CDR3, the DNA is TGTGCCACCAGTGGGACAGGGGGTGTTTTCGGCAATCAGCCCCAGCATTTT.

J is TRBJ1-3 and V is TRBV28; 7 bases line up with TRBD1. CDR3 length equals 15 residues. V trimming: 4 bases; J trimming: 0 bases; junction bases outside the gene matches: 3. From germline, CDR1 is MDHEN and CDR2 SYDVKM. The CDR3 nucleotides are TGTGCCAGCAGTTCGGGACAGTACTCTGGAAACACCATATATTTT. Translating gives CASSSGQYSGNTIYF.

This sequence joins TRBV18 and TRBJ2-5, with 10 bases matching TRBD1. The CDR3 length is 15 residues. J was trimmed by 5 bases and V by 3 bases; bases with no gene match: 6. Germline CDR1 is KGHSH and CDR2 is LQKENI. The chain's CDR3 is CASSPTGGSGETQYF. As DNA, the CDR3 is TGTGCCAGCTCACCGACAGGGGGCAGCGGGGAGACCCAGTACTTC.

The genes are TRBV30 and TRBJ1-1; no firm D call. V was cut by 2 bases and J by 5 bases, with 9 bases left in between. CDR3 length equals 12 residues. CDR1 and CDR2 (germline): GTSNPN, SVGIG (reference sequence). The CDR3 bases are TGTGCCTGGAGTCCCGCCGGTACTGAAGCTTTCTTT. It codes for CAWSPAGTEAFF.

Only a few counts were recorded for this clone. The chain uses TRBV7-2 and TRBJ1-2; D perhaps matches TRBD1 (6 bases). The CDR3 is 13 amino acids. Germline CDR1 SGHTA, CDR2 FQGNSA. Trimming left V 7 bases short and J 7 bases short, with 16 bases between. The CDR3 bases are TGTGCCAGCAACCAGGGGACCTTTGGTGGCTACACCTTC. Its translation is CASNQGTFGGYTF.

This clone appeared a single time. V and J are TRBV14 and TRBJ2-7; D uncertain. V lost 1 base to trimming and J lost 2 bases, with 12 bases between them. The germline V gene encodes CDR1 SGHDN and CDR2 FVKESK. This CDR3 is built from 15 residues. This CDR3 reads CASSQGGGRAYEQYF. The CDR3 nucleotides read TGTGCCAGCAGCCAAGGTGGCGGCCGCGCCTACGAGCAGTACTTC.

This clone showed up just once. J is TRBJ1-1 and V is TRBV28, with a possible D match to TRBD1 (5 bases). The germline V and J ends were trimmed by 5 bases and 3 bases, with 13 bases remaining between them. The CDR3 is made up of 14 amino acids. Looked up from germline, CDR1 is MDHEN and CDR2 is SYDVKM. The CDR3 coding sequence is TGTGCCAGCAGTCCAACGGGGGGGGACACTGAAGCTTTCTTT. Its translation: CASSPTGGDTEAFF. The variable domain in full, with the rest retrieved from reference TRBV28 and TRBJ1-1, is DVKVTQSSRYLVKRTGEKVFLECVQDMDHENMFWYRQDPGLGLRLIYFSYDVKMKEKGDIPEGYSVSREKKERFSLILESASTNQTSMYLCASSPTGGDTEAFFGQGTRLTVV.

J is TRBJ2-1 and V is TRBV6-5; 9 bases map to TRBD1. Germline assignment: CDR1 MNHEY and CDR2 SVGAGI. The CDR3 spans 14 residues. V lost 7 bases, J lost 4 bases, and 5 bases stayed unmatched. This chain's CDR3 is CASKRQGGYNEQFF. The CDR3 region has the DNA TGTGCCAGCAAAAGACAGGGGGGTTACAATGAGCAGTTCTTC.

CDR3 in amino acids: CASSIEGGKEAQPQHF. CDR3 nucleotides: TGTGCCAGTAGTATAGAGGGGGGTAAGGAAGCGCAGCCCCAGCATTTT. The chain uses TRBV19 and TRBJ1-5; D is possibly TRBD1 (5 bases). The CDR3 is 16 residues long. V shed 0 bases and J shed 7 bases, with 16 bases lying between them. Germline lookup yields CDR1 LNHDA and CDR2 SQIVND (reference sequence).

The V gene is TRBV3-1 (or the pseudogene TRBV3-2), the J gene TRBJ2-7; D ambiguous. Germline CDR1 LGHDT, CDR2 YNNKEL (reference sequence). The V and J ends lost 4 bases and 1 base respectively, with 11 bases between them. CDR3 length: 14 amino acids. The CDR3 protein is CASSPPQRSYEQYF. The CDR3 coding sequence is TGTGCCAGCAGCCCACCTCAACGGTCCTACGAGCAGTACTTC.

The chain uses TRBV4-1 and TRBJ2-7, with 7 positions matching TRBD1. The CDR3 totals 15 residues. The V segment lost 4 bases and the J segment 3 bases; nucleotides outside the gene matches: 9. The germline V gene has CDR1 MGHRA and CDR2 YSYEKL. CDR3 loop: CASSLRQGNNYEQYF. The CDR3, as DNA: TGCGCCAGCAGCCTAAGACAGGGAAATAACTACGAGCAGTACTTC.

This chain joins TRBV2 and TRBJ1-1; a weak D match, TRBD1 (5 bases). Between the trimmed V and J ends, which lost 8 bases and 5 bases, there was a span of 12 bases. This CDR3 spans 12 amino acids. Germline CDR1 is SNHLY and CDR2 is FYNNEI. In nucleotides, the CDR3 is TGTGCCAGCTCCCGGGGGGATACTGAAGCTTTCTTT. Encoded protein: CASSRGDTEAFF.

The CDR3 DNA is TGTGCCAGCAGCGCCGGGCGGGCCCCTGGGGCCAACGTCCTGACTTTC. Translating gives CASSAGRAPGANVLTF. The gene calls are TRBV11-2 and TRBJ2-6, with a weak D call TRBD2 (5 bases). With 5 bases removed from V and 2 bases from J, the gap between germline ends came to 13 bases. Germline CDR1 reads SGHAT; CDR2 reads FQNNGV. The CDR3 spans 16 residues.

In its sample, this clone was seen a few times. The J gene is TRBJ2-7, the V gene TRBV7-8; 10 positions match TRBD2. The trim removed 5 bases at V and 4 bases at J, leaving 20 bases unmatched. This CDR3 is built from 19 residues. Looked up from germline, CDR1 is SGHVS and CDR2 is FQNEAQ. The CDR3 sequence is CASSPYLVSSGGSRYEQYF. CDR3 sequence (DNA): TGTGCCAGCAGCCCTTACCTCGTCAGTAGCGGGGGGTCCAGGTACGAGCAGTACTTC.

The J gene is TRBJ2-7, the V gene TRBV11-2, with 9 bases that match TRBD1. Germline V gene lookup returns CDR1 SGHAT and CDR2 FQNNGV. The CDR3 has 15 residues. The V segment lost 5 bases and the J segment 2 bases; nucleotides outside the gene matches: 7. The DNA of the CDR3 is TGTGCCAGCAGCATGCGGACAGGGGAGACCTACGAGCAGTACTTC. This encodes CASSMRTGETYEQYF.

The gene calls are TRBV5-4 and TRBJ2-5; TRBD2 aligns across 11 bases. V shed 0 bases and J 2 bases; nucleotides not matched to a gene: 3. There are 16 residues in the CDR3. Germline V gene sequence: CDR1 SGHNT, CDR2 YYREEE (reference sequence). The CDR3 DNA reads TGTGCCAGCAGCTTGGCTCTAGCGGGGGGACAAGAGACCCAGTACTTC. Protein: CASSLALAGGQETQYF. The full variable domain, its missing parts supplied by reference TRBV5-4 and TRBJ2-5, is ETGVTQSPTHLIKTRGQQVTLRCSSQSGHNTVSWYQQALGQGPQFIFQYYREEENGRGNFPPRFSGLQFPNYSSELNVNALELDDSALYLCASSLALAGGQETQYFGPGTRLLVL.

The rearrangement joins TRBV4-2 to TRBJ1-3; D might be TRBD1 (6 bases). The germline V gene encodes CDR1 LGHNA and CDR2 YNFKEQ. The CDR3 sequence is 17 residues long. The V end lost 2 bases, the J end lost 3 bases, and 17 bases lay between the germline ends. As DNA, the CDR3 is TGTGCCAGCAGCCAACCCAAGGGGGGGGCAGGTGGAAACACCATATATTTT. Its translation is CASSQPKGGAGGNTIYF.